Described below is a single T cell receptor beta chain sequence and its context. What it binds is unknown. Deletions cut 1 base from V and 6 bases from J, with 13 bases between. In germline, CDR1 is LNHDA, CDR2 SQIVND (reference sequence). The CDR3 totals 15 residues. Clones were read by immunoSEQ multiplex PCR, and TCRdb kept only the in-frame ones, dropping some. Here the sample spans 140,000 or so clones, 88% being singletons. The data stem from a study of T cell responses to AZD1222 COVID-19 vaccine. General study points: Spike-wide vaccine-associated CD4 TCRs dominated at 160-218 and 743-854. Scientists sampled the repertoires only once the peak T cell response had passed. Seropositivity was recorded at baseline in only a handful of AZD1222 recipients. Donors, mostly white British, included more females; clonal diversity was possibly underestimated.

The J gene is TRBJ2-1, the V gene TRBV19; D is perhaps TRBD2 (5 bases). The sequence came from an adult in good health. Specimen: peripheral blood, collected on day 0 of AZD1222 vaccination. The CDR3 spells CASSIGRAGINEQFF. The CDR3 nucleotides read TGTGCCAGTAGTATAGGAAGGGCCGGGATCAATGAGCAGTTCTTC.